These T cell receptor beta chains were read from a single sample in a study of cytomegalovirus exposure and HLA in healthy donors. Assay: immunoSEQ multiplex PCR; the TCRdb copy retains only in-frame clones and omits some. The sample comprises about 160,000 clones, approximately 80% of which are singletons, and 1.5% to 2% rests with the top ten. Sequencing was carried out using PBMCs. The receptors shown here come from a man between 18 and 29 years old in good health and CMV-seronegative. The CDR3 runs from the conserved cysteine through the conserved F or W. The order of the fields is V gene, CDR3 protein.

TRBV4-3	CASSQDGLAGSYEQYF
TRBV5-1	CASSVGTGSYNEQFF
TRBV27	CASSFQATYEQYF
TRBV5-1	CASSPTGGTTEAFF
TRBV10-3	CAISAGDSPLHF
TRBV6-5	CASSYLAGVSDNEQFF
TRBV7-2	CASSLMRQGGEKLFF
TRBV28	CASSLSATAGNTIYF
TRBV5-4	CASSLDMGLAGYEQYF
TRBV6-5	CASSEDSLVYEQYF
TRBV10-3	CAISEREGRTDTQYF
TRBV5-6	CASSSDQVYTF
TRBV9	CASRGASTDTQYF
TRBV19	CASSAGGMNTEAFF
TRBV6-6	CAIFKPGLAGRGEYF
TRBV2	CASSARENTGELFF
TRBV2	CASNWGGANTEAFF
TRBV6-1	CASSDRAGISGNTIYF
TRBV29-1	CSFCGANTGELFF
TRBV7-3	CASSSGLVEQFF
TRBV10-3	CATQIGQENQPQHF
TRBV9	CASSFDRLRNEQFF
TRBV10-3	CAIKRQGQNTEAFF
TRBV7-9	CASSETTGGSLLGETQYF
TRBV13	CASSSSLGLAGHNEQFF
TRBV7-3	CASSLGASALGEQYF
TRBV4-1	CASSQVGQPIYNEQFF
TRBV13	CASSSPGQLQETQYF
TRBV7-6	CASSPSPRTGNGGYTF
TRBV6-1	CASRRQPRNTEAFF
TRBV6-1	CASSGGLMNTEAFF
TRBV6-5	CASSQGSGTEAFF
TRBV9	CASSVGHTEAFF
TRBV27	CASSFVGAYEQYF
TRBV18	CASSPGVAGGPYEQYF
TRBV28	CASSLGLHRGESVYNEQFF
TRBV5-1	CASSLSTGYSYEQYF
TRBV7-8	CASSLYRGNQPQHF
TRBV4-1	CASSLTQGANYEQYF
TRBV18	CASSPPLAGVYNEQFF
TRBV19	CASSPPGQGATYEQYF
TRBV6-5	CASSFSPGQGAYEQYF
TRBV5-4	CASSTSTTGDSTDTQYF
TRBV11-2	CASSPPSVGAKNEQFF
TRBV21-1	CASSRAKRRHGDSPLHF
TRBV18	CASSPGTGLAGLDTQYF
TRBV7-9	CASSNTDTQYF
TRBV7-8	CASSLKVGGAEQYF